These T cell receptor beta chains were read from a single sample in a study of early T cells in non-severe SARS-CoV-2 infection. TCRdb reprocessed the 5' RACE reads via MiXCR and lists one record per CDR3 protein. The sample lists approximately 88,000 distinct CDR3 sequences, about an eighth occurring once. The sequencing sample was made of whole blood. Every receptor here comes from an adult who was a healthcare worker with PCR-confirmed SARS-CoV-2 infection or an uninfected control (not recorded which). Each CDR3 is given with its conserved first and last residue. A D gene is named only where the DNA matches it firmly. Size is stated for part of the rows, as once, few or many counts, or as a class when the clone is expanded.

J	V	size	D	DNA	CDR3
TRBJ1-1	TRBV9	few	.	TGTGCCAGCAGCGAGGGCCCGAACACTGAAGCTTTCTTT	CASSEGPNTEAFF
TRBJ2-7	TRBV5-1	.	TRBD2	TGCGCCAGCAGCCCGGGACTAGCGGGGGCCGGCAGTGGGCAGTACTTC	CASSPGLAGAGSGQYF
TRBJ1-1	TRBV9	.	.	TGTGCCAGCAGCTCGACCGCCAGACTGAACACTGAAGCTTTCTTT	CASSSTARLNTEAFF
TRBJ2-7	TRBV20-1	many	TRBD2	TGCAGTGCTTATCGAAGACTAGCGGCTTCCTACGAGCAGTACTTC	CSAYRRLAASYEQYF
TRBJ2-5	TRBV10-3	many	.	TGTGCCATCAGTGCGGGTGGAGAGACCCAGTACTTC	CAISAGGETQYF
TRBJ2-3	TRBV20-1	.	.	TGCAGTGCTAGCGTGCCCCGGTTTCGAGATACGCAGTATTTT	CSASVPRFRDTQYF
TRBJ1-2	TRBV6-2/TRBV6-3	few	.	TGTGCCAGCAGACACCACACCACAATTACCAACTATGGCTACACCTTC	CASRHHTTITNYGYTF
TRBJ2-7	TRBV29-1	few	.	TGCAGCGTTGGTAACACACCGGGACTCCGCTACGAGCAGTACTTC	CSVGNTPGLRYEQYF
TRBJ2-2	TRBV12-3/TRBV12-4	few	.	TGTGCCAGCACCCCCACAGTCCCCGGGGAGCTGTTTTTT	CASTPTVPGELFF
TRBJ2-7	TRBV7-8	.	.	TGTGCCAGCAGCTTCAAGAGGAACTCCTACGAGCAGTACTTC	CASSFKRNSYEQYF